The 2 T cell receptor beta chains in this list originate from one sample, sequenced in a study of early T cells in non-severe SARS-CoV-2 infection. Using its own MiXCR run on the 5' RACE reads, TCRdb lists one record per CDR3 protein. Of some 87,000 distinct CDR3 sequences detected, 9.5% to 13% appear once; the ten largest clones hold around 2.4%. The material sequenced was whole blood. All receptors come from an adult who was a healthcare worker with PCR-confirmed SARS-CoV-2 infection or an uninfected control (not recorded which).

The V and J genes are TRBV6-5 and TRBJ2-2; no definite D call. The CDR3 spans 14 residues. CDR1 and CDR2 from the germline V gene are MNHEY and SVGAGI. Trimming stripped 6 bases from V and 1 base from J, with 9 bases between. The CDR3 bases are TGTGCCAGCAGACTCATCGGGAACACCGGGGAGCTGTTTTTT. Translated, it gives CASRLIGNTGELFF.

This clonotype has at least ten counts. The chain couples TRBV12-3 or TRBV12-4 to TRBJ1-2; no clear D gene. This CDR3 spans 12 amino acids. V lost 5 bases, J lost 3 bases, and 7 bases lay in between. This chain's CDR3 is CASSGNHYGYTF. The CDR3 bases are TGTGCCAGCAGTGGGAATCACTATGGCTACACCTTC.